This T cell receptor beta chain was retrieved from a study of response to subunit inactivated influenza vaccine. The CDR3 is made up of 13 amino acids. The J segment lost 8 bases and the V segment lost 3 bases, leaving 4 bases of the junction unmatched. The germline gives CDR1 LGHDT, CDR2 YNNKEL (reference sequence). TCRdb reprocessed the RT-PCR reads with MiXCR, giving one entry per CDR3 protein. The data show hundreds of thousands of distinct CDR3 sequences, 11% to 15% seen once. Sequencing used PBMCs from blood, obtained around 15 days before vaccination. The chain combines TRBV3-1 with TRBJ1-2; TRBD1 matches 9 bases. The origin of this receptor is a man aged 45-60 years who received an inactivated influenza vaccine. The DNA of the CDR3 is TGTGCCAGCAGCCAGTGGACAGGGGAAGGCTACACCTTC. It yields the protein CASSQWTGEGYTF.